The 7 T cell receptor beta chains listed next were all sequenced from one sample in a study of T cells in tumors after PD-1 blockade. The assay was immunoSEQ multiplex PCR, and TCRdb's table has in-frame clones only and misses some. The profile shows fewer than 25,000 clones, over 80% of them singletons. Here the sequenced sample was PBMCs, taken after anti-PD-1 treatment. These receptors all stem from a human donor with basal cell carcinoma.

J is TRBJ1-6 and V is TRBV19; TRBD1 is a possible D gene (5 bases). Germline values: CDR1 LNHDA, CDR2 SQIVND (reference sequence). This CDR3 spans 13 amino acids. The V end lost 5 bases, the J end lost 7 bases, and 9 bases lay between the germline ends. Here the CDR3 DNA reads TGTGCCAGTAGTCCCCGACAGAATTCACCCCTCCACTTT. Translating gives CASSPRQNSPLHF.

The rearrangement joins TRBV18 to TRBJ1-1, with D possibly being TRBD1 (6 bases). Looked up from germline, CDR1 is KGHSH and CDR2 is LQKENI. This CDR3 has 15 residues. V gave up 3 bases and J gave up 1 base, with 12 bases separating them. CDR3 in amino acids: CASSPGRGGNTEAFF. The CDR3 DNA is TGTGCCAGCTCACCGGGTAGGGGGGGGAACACTGAAGCTTTCTTT.

V and J are TRBV15 and TRBJ2-1; tentative D call: TRBD1 (6 bases). The CDR3 runs 16 residues. Per the germline V gene, CDR1 is LNHNV and CDR2 is YYDKDF (reference sequence). V lost 0 bases, J lost 4 bases, and 13 bases lay in between. The CDR3 sequence is CATSRDRGRLYNEQFF. Written as DNA, the CDR3 is TGTGCCACCAGCAGAGACAGGGGCCGCCTTTACAATGAGCAGTTCTTC.

The chain uses TRBV12-3 or TRBV12-4 and TRBJ2-2; D may correspond to TRBD1 or TRBD2 (6 bases each). Trimming took off 11 bases at V and 4 bases at J, with 11 bases between the two ends. The CDR3 extends over 12 amino acids. DNA of the CDR3: TGTGCCGGCCGGGGGCTCACCGGGGAGCTGTTTTTT. The encoded protein is CAGRGLTGELFF.

This chain joins TRBV27 and TRBJ2-1; perhaps TRBD1 as D (5 bases). The V and J ends lost 1 base and 7 bases respectively, with 14 bases between them. The germline V gene encodes CDR1 MNHEY and CDR2 SMNVEV (reference sequence). This CDR3 comprises 15 residues. The CDR3 nucleotides read TGTGCCAGCAGTTTATTGGGGCATATCACTAATGAGCAGTTCTTC. Translating gives CASSLLGHITNEQFF.

The rearrangement links TRBV7-8 to TRBJ2-1; TRBD2 is a possible D gene (6 bases). Germline CDR1 SGHVS, CDR2 FQNEAQ. Trimming pared 4 bases from V and 0 bases from J, leaving 19 bases between. The length of the CDR3 is 18 residues. The DNA of the CDR3 is TGTGCCAGCAGCTACCTGGCCCTAGCGCCTAGCTCCTACAATGAGCAGTTCTTC. Translated: CASSYLALAPSSYNEQFF.

V is TRBV27 and J is TRBJ1-2; 7 nucleotides match TRBD1. The germline V gene encodes CDR1 MNHEY and CDR2 SMNVEV (reference sequence). V shed 7 bases and J 6 bases; nucleotides not matched to a gene: 11. The CDR3 sequence is 14 residues long. The DNA of the CDR3 is TGTGCCAGCAAACCCGGGACAGCAAGGAATGGCTACACCTTC. Translating gives CASKPGTARNGYTF.